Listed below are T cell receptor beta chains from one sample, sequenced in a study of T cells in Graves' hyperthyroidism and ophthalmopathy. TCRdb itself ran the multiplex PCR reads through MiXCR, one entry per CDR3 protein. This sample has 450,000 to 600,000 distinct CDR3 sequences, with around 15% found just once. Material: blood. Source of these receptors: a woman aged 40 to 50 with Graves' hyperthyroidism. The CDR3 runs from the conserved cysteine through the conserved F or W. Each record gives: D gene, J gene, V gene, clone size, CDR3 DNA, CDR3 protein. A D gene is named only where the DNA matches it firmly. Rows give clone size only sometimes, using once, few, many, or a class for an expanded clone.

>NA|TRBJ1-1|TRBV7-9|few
TGTGCCAGCAGCTTAACGCTTACTGAAGCTTTCTTT
CASSLTLTEAFF
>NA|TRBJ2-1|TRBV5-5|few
TGTGCCAGCAGCTGGGGGGCCGGATTAGTTTACAATGAGCAGTTCTTC
CASSWGAGLVYNEQFF
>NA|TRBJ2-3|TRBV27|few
TGTGCCAGCAGTTTGTATCGGGATCTCGGAGATACGCAGTATTTT
CASSLYRDLGDTQYF
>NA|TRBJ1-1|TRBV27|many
TGTGCCAGCAGTTTATGGGATAACACTGAAGCTTTCTTT
CASSLWDNTEAFF
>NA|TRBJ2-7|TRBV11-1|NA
TGTGCCAGCAGCTTATCGGCGGAATCCCGCTACGAGCAGTACTTC
CASSLSAESRYEQYF
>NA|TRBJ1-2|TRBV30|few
TGTGCCTGGAGGCCGTCTCGGGATTCAGGCTACACCTTC
CAWRPSRDSGYTF
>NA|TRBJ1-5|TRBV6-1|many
TGTGCCAGCAGTGAAAGTCAGGGTTGGGCGCCCCAGCATTTT
CASSESQGWAPQHF
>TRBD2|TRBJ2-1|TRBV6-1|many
TGTGCCAGCGCGGGGGGGGATATTAAGATTGAGCAGTTCTTC
CASAGGDIKIEQFF
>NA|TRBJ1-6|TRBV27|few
TGTGCCAGCAGTCGCGCTGAGGCCTATAATTCACCCCTCCACTTT
CASSRAEAYNSPLHF
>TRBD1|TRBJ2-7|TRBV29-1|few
TGCAGCGTTGAAGGGACAGGGGACGAGCAGTACTTC
CSVEGTGDEQYF
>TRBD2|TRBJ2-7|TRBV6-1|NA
TGTGCCAGCAGTGACCCGGGACTAGCGACCGAGCAGTACTTC
CASSDPGLATEQYF
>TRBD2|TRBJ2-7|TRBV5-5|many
TGTGCCAGCAGCTTACTAGCGGGAGACTACGAGCAGTACTTC
CASSLLAGDYEQYF
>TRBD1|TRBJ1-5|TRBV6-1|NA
TGTGCCAGCAGTGATTCAGGAGACAGGGTCTATAGCAATCAGCCCCAGCATTTT
CASSDSGDRVYSNQPQHF
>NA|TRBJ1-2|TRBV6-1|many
TGTGCCAGCAGTGACAGGGCCTATCAGAATGGCTACACCTTC
CASSDRAYQNGYTF
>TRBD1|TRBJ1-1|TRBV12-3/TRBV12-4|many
TGTGCCAGCAACACAGGGGTCCCGAACACTGAAGCTTTCTTT
CASNTGVPNTEAFF
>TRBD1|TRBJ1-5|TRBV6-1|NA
TGTGCCAGCAGGGATGGGACAGGTAATCAGCCCCAGCATTTT
CASRDGTGNQPQHF
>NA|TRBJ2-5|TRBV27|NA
TGTGCCAGCAGTTCCCCGCTTATGAAGAGGGGGACCCAGTACTTC
CASSSPLMKRGTQYF
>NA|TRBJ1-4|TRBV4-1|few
TGCGCCAGCAGCCCCACCCCGGGGTCAACTAATGAAAAACTGTTTTTT
CASSPTPGSTNEKLFF
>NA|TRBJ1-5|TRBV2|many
TGTGCCAGCAGATCGGGGAGGGGCAATCAGCCCCAGCATTTT
CASRSGRGNQPQHF
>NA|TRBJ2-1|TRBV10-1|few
TGCGCCAGCAGTGAGTCGTCCGAGCAGTTCTTC
CASSESSEQFF
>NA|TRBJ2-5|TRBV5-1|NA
TGCGCCAGCAGCGGGGACGGGGATTGGGAGACCCAGTACTTC
CASSGDGDWETQYF
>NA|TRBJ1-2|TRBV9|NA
TGTGCCAGCAGCCCATCCCCCGACAGAATGAACTATGGCTACACCTTC
CASSPSPDRMNYGYTF
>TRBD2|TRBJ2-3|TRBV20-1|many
TGCAGTGCTAGAAGGCTAGCGGGTACAGATACGCAGTATTTT
CSARRLAGTDTQYF
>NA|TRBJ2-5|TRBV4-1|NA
TGCGCCAGCAGCCAAGATAGTGGAACAGGGAATAAGGAAGAGACCCAGTACTTC
CASSQDSGTGNKEETQYF
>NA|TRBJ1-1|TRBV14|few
TGTGCCAGCAGCCTAAGCCTGGGTTTTGTGGCCAACGCTGAAGCTTTCTTT
CASSLSLGFVANAEAFF
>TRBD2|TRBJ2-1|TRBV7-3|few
TGTGCCAGCAGCTTCGGACTAGCGACTATCAATGAGCAGTTCTTC
CASSFGLATINEQFF
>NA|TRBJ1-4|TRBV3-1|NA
TGTGCCAGCAGCCATCGGGGGATTGATGAAAAACTGTTTTTT
CASSHRGIDEKLFF
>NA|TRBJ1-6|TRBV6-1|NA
TGTGCCAGCAGTGAAGACAGCAGGAGTTCACCCCTCCACTTT
CASSEDSRSSPLHF
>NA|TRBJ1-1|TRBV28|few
TGTGCCAGCAGGATTTCGAACACTGAAGCTTTCTTT
CASRISNTEAFF
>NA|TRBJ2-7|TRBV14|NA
TGTGCCAGCAGCGTCGCCAACGAGCAGTACTTC
CASSVANEQYF
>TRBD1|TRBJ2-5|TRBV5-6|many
TGTGCCAGCAGCTTGAGGTGGACAGGGCACCAAGAGACCCAGTACTTC
CASSLRWTGHQETQYF
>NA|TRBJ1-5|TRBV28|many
TGTGCCAGCAGTTTACTGGGGGACAGCAATCAGCCCCAGCATTTT
CASSLLGDSNQPQHF
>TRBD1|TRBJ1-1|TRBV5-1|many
TGCGCCAGCACGGGGACAGGGGGAGGGACTGAAGCTTTCTTT
CASTGTGGGTEAFF
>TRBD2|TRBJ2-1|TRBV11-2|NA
TGTGCCAGCAGCTTAGACCTAGCGGAGGTAAATGAGCAGTTCTTC
CASSLDLAEVNEQFF
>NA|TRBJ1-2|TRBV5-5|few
TGTGCCAGCAGCTTTCCCACCGGCTACACCTTC
CASSFPTGYTF
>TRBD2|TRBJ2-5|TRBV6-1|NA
TGTGCCAGCAGTGAACTAGCGGGGACGAAAGAGACCCAGTACTTC
CASSELAGTKETQYF
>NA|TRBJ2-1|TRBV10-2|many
TGCGCCAGCAGTGACGGGGTAAGGAGTGGGAATGAGCAGTTCTTC
CASSDGVRSGNEQFF
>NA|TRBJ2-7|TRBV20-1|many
TGCAGTGCTAGACCCCTGGGGGGATACCTCTCCTACGAGCAGTACTTC
CSARPLGGYLSYEQYF
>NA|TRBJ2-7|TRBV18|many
TGTGCCAGCTCACAACGGGGGCTCGAGCAGTACTTC
CASSQRGLEQYF
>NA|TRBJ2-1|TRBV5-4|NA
TGTGCCAGCAGCCGTCAGGGGTTCAATGAGCAGTTCTTC
CASSRQGFNEQFF
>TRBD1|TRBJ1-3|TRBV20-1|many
TGCAGTGCTAGACCGGGACAGGTCTCCGGAAACACCATATATTTT
CSARPGQVSGNTIYF
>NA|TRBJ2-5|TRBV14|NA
TGTGCCAGCAGCCAAGGGGTGGGCCTACTGGAGACCCAGTACTTC
CASSQGVGLLETQYF
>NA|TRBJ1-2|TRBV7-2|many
TGTGCCAGCAGCTTAGAATCCGGGTGGAGCAGGGGAGACTATGGCTACACCTTC
CASSLESGWSRGDYGYTF
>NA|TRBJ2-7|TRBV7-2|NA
TGTGCCAGCAGCTTAGAACCAGGCTTGAGCTCCTACGAGCAGTACTTC
CASSLEPGLSSYEQYF
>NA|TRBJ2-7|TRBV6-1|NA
TGTGCCAGCAGTGAATACCAGGGGATCTCCTACGAGCAGTACTTC
CASSEYQGISYEQYF
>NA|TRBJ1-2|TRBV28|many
TGTGCCAGCAGTTTAGCCCCAGTCTATGGCTACACCTTC
CASSLAPVYGYTF
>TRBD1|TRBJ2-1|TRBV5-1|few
TGCGCCAGCGAAACCCCCGGGACAGGGGGGACCGGTGAGCAGTTCTTC
CASETPGTGGTGEQFF
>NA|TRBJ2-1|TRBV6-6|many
TGTGCCAGCAGTTACTCGACGACGGGAATAACCTACAATGAGCAGTTCTTC
CASSYSTTGITYNEQFF
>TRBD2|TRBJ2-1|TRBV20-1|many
TGCAGTGCTAGAGATGCGGGAGGTCCAAAAAATGAGCAGTTCTTC
CSARDAGGPKNEQFF
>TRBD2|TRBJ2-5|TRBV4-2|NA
TGTGCCAGCAGCCAACGACTAGCGGGAGGGCCCCCCCAAGAGACCCAGTACTTC
CASSQRLAGGPPQETQYF
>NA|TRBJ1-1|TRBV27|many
TGTGCCAGCGGCCCTTGGGGGACTGAAGCTTTCTTT
CASGPWGTEAFF
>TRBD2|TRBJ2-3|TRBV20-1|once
TGCAGTGCCTCCGGGACTAGCGGGACTGCAGATACGCAGTATTTT
CSASGTSGTADTQYF
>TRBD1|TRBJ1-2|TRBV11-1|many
TGTGCCAGCAGCAAGGGACAGGGGGCGCCCGGCTACACCTTC
CASSKGQGAPGYTF
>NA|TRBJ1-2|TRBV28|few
TGTGCCAGCAGTTTAGGAGGGCAGGCACCCAACTATGGCTACACCTTC
CASSLGGQAPNYGYTF
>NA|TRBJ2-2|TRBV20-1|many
TGCAGTGCTAGAGACTCGGGACAAGGGATGGGGGAGCTGTTTTTT
CSARDSGQGMGELFF
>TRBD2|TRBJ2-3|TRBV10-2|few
TGCGCCAGCAAGACTAGCGGCGCAGATACGCAGTATTTT
CASKTSGADTQYF
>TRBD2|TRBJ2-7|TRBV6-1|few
TGTGCCAGCAGCGGACTTAGCGGGGTAATCCCCTACGAGCAGTACTTC
CASSGLSGVIPYEQYF
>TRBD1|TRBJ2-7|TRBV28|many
TGTGCCAGCAGTCCGCTCCGGGACAGGGGTGAGCAGTACTTC
CASSPLRDRGEQYF
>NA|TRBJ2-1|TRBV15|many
TGTGCCACCAGCAGAGATCGGTCAGACAATGAGCAGTTCTTC
CATSRDRSDNEQFF